A single sample is the source of the 26 T cell receptor beta chains below, sequenced in a study of T cell clonality in common variable immunodeficiency. TCRdb's copy holds only in-frame clones and misses some; the assay was immunoSEQ multiplex PCR. The repertoire consists of about 81,000 clones, none detected only once. Sequencing was performed on peripheral blood mononuclear cells. The source is a person aged 18 to 70 in good health.

On this clone: The observed sequence ends 3 residues before the CDR3 terminus, with the missing tail filled in from the germline J gene. J is TRBJ1-1 and V is TRBV2, with D unclear. The germline V gene has CDR1 SNHLY and CDR2 FYNNEI. The CDR3 is 10 residues long. V was shortened by 8 bases and J by 6 bases, with 7 bases between the two germline ends. The covered CDR3 bases are TGTGCCAGCGGGCAGGCTGAA. Translating it yields CASGQAE. The entire CDR3 sequence reads CASGQAEAFF.

This clone was observed many times. The observed sequence ends 3 residues before the CDR3 terminus, with the missing tail filled in from the germline J gene. The chain combines TRBV19 with TRBJ2-7, with 10 bases matching TRBD1. Per germline, CDR1 LNHDA and CDR2 SQIVND (reference sequence). Trimming at V came to 4 bases and at J to 3 bases, leaving 9 bases not matched to a gene. The CDR3 loop spans 16 amino acids. CDR3 DNA (partial): TGTGCCAGTAGTACCTCCGGGACAGGGGCGTTCTACGAG. It yields the protein CASSTSGTGAFYE. The full CDR3 reads CASSTSGTGAFYEQYF.

This clone was counted many times. CDR3: CASSPPGLAGVFEQFF. Incomplete CDR3 DNA: TGTGCCAGCTCACCACCGGGACTAGCGGGAGTATTTGAG. The chain has TRBV18 and TRBJ2-1, with TRBD2 identical over 14 bases. The observed sequence ends 3 residues before the CDR3 terminus, with the missing tail filled in from the germline J gene. J lost 9 bases, V lost 0 bases, and 4 bases had no gene match. CDR3 length: 16 residues. CDR1 is KGHSH and CDR2 is LQKENI in the germline V gene.

In this sample, this clone turned up many times. The CDR3 is cut off 3 residues early in the read; its end comes from the germline J gene. V and J are TRBV11-2 and TRBJ2-3; 13 bases are a match to TRBD2. The CDR3 spans 15 residues. J was trimmed by 2 bases and V by 9 bases; bases with no gene match: 5. The germline V gene encodes CDR1 SGHAT and CDR2 FQNNGV. The chain's CDR3 is CASTGLAGPTDTQYF. The sequenced part of the CDR3 DNA is TGTGCCAGTACGGGACTAGCGGGACCCACAGATACG.

This clone was seen repeatedly, ten times or more. Read data end 3 residues before the CDR3 end; the end is taken from the germline J gene. This chain uses TRBV13 with TRBJ2-2, with 9 bases matching TRBD1. The CDR3 extends over 14 amino acids. CDR1 and CDR2 (germline): PRHDT, FYEKMQ (reference sequence). J lost 8 bases, V lost 5 bases, and 6 bases had no gene match. The CDR3 loop reads CASSPDRGIGELFF. CDR3 bases read: TGTGCCAGCAGCCCGGACAGGGGAATAGGGGAG. The full variable domain, with the rest looked up from reference TRBV13 and TRBJ2-2, is AAGVIQSPRHLIKEKRETATLKCYPIPRHDTVYWYQQGPGQDPQFLISFYEKMQSDKGSIPDRFSAQQFSDYHSELNMSSLELGDSALYFCASSPDRGIGELFFGEGSRLTVL.

This clone was observed at least ten times. Read sequence stops 3 residues before the CDR3 end, and the germline J gene provides the missing end. The rearrangement links TRBV7-9 to TRBJ2-1; 10 bases are a match to TRBD2. V was pared by 11 bases and J by 9 bases, with 13 bases of the junction left unmatched. The CDR3 runs 14 residues. Germline CDR1 is SEHNR and CDR2 is FQNEAQ (reference sequence). The part of the CDR3 DNA that was read is TGTGCCGGCCTAGGGGGGACTAGCGTAACTGAG. This gives the protein CAGLGGTSVTE. From start to end, the CDR3 is CAGLGGTSVTEQFF.

The table lists this clone with many counts. The CDR3 loop is CASSVATAGRGYTF. CDR3 DNA, as far as it was read: TGTGCCAGCAGCGTAGCTACGGCAGGGAGAGGC. The V and J genes are TRBV9 and TRBJ1-2; D perhaps matches TRBD1 (5 bases). The read comes to an end 3 residues before the CDR3 does, leaving the germline J gene to fill in the end. CDR3 length: 14 amino acids. In germline, CDR1 is SGDLS, CDR2 YYNGEE.

The sample holds many counts of this clone. Sequencing ends 3 residues short of the CDR3 end; the germline J gene provides the rest. The rearrangement links TRBV19 to TRBJ2-7; 9 bases line up with TRBD2. CDR3 length: 14 residues. The V segment lost 4 bases and the J segment 1 base; nucleotides outside the gene matches: 2. Germline CDR1 LNHDA, CDR2 SQIVND (reference sequence). The CDR3 spells CASSKTSGSYEQYF. CDR3 DNA (partial): TGTGCCAGTAGTAAGACTAGCGGTTCCTACGAG.

This clone has ten or more counts. Read data end 3 residues before the CDR3 end; the end is taken from the germline J gene. V gene TRBV20-1 combines with J gene TRBJ1-1, with no clear D. The germline gives CDR1 DFQATT, CDR2 SNEGSKA (reference sequence). Trimming left V 1 base short and J 1 base short, with 10 bases between. The CDR3 has 14 amino acids. The CDR3 loop reads CSARVMAPNTEAFF. The DNA read from the CDR3 is TGCAGTGCTAGAGTAATGGCACCGAACACTGAA.

Many counts were recorded for this clone. The DNA ends 3 residues before the CDR3 does, and the rest of the CDR3 is filled in from the germline J gene. J is TRBJ2-1 and V is TRBV5-4; tentative D call: TRBD2 (5 bases). The CDR3 has 15 amino acids. V gave up 0 bases and J gave up 5 bases, with 12 bases separating them. Germline V lookup: CDR1 SGHNT, CDR2 YYREEE (reference sequence). CDR3 amino acids: CASSLDSSWDNEQFF. CDR3 DNA, as far as it was read: TGTGCCAGCAGCTTGGACTCTAGCTGGGACAATGAG. The whole variable domain, remainder taken from reference TRBV5-4 and TRBJ2-1, is ETGVTQSPTHLIKTRGQQVTLRCSSQSGHNTVSWYQQALGQGPQFIFQYYREEENGRGNFPPRFSGLQFPNYSSELNVNALELDDSALYLCASSLDSSWDNEQFFGPGTRLTVL.

This clone has a count of ten or more. From the germline J gene comes the end of the CDR3, since the read stops 3 residues before it. J is TRBJ2-7 and V is TRBV20-1; maybe TRBD2 (5 bases). The CDR3 extends over 13 amino acids. Trimming removed 1 base from V and 2 bases from J, with 9 bases in between. The germline gives CDR1 DFQATT, CDR2 SNEGSKA (reference sequence). The CDR3 DNA, read in part, is TGCAGTGCTAGAGGGACTTCTGCCTACGAG. This gives the protein CSARGTSAYE. From start to end, the CDR3 is CSARGTSAYEQYF.

This clone was recorded at least ten times. A junction boundary mismatches the germline segment, possibly from a read error. The CDR3 extends 3 residues past the end of the read, so its final part is completed from the germline J gene. The rearrangement joins TRBV4-2 to TRBJ2-1, with D possibly TRBD1 on 5 matching bases. The CDR3 is 15 amino acids. Germline V gives CDR1 LGHNA, CDR2 YNFKEQ. This CDR3 reads CASSQDAVGDNEQFF. Partial CDR3 DNA: TGCGCCAGCAGCCAGGACGCGGTAGGGGACAATGAG.

There are many counts of this clone. From the germline J gene comes the end of the CDR3, since the read stops 3 residues before it. This rearrangement joins TRBV5-1 to TRBJ2-3; 10 nucleotides agree with TRBD1. This CDR3 spans 19 amino acids. The ends lost 5 bases at V and 2 bases at J; junction bases unmatched: 17. Germline CDR1 reads SGHRS; CDR2 reads YFSETQ. The CDR3 bases that were read are TGCGCCAGCAGACCGGGACAGGGGACGACGTACGATTTCACAGATACG. Protein sequence: CASRPGQGTTYDFTDT. The entire CDR3 is CASRPGQGTTYDFTDTQYF.

This clone has ten or more counts. The DNA ends 3 residues before the CDR3 does, and the rest of the CDR3 is filled in from the germline J gene. At the DNA level, this CDR3 is encoded by other sequences in the same sample as well. The V call is TRBV30, the J call TRBJ1-2; 9 bases match TRBD1. J gave up 6 bases and V 3 bases, and 8 bases lay outside the gene matches. The germline V gene has CDR1 GTSNPN and CDR2 SVGIG (reference sequence). The CDR3 is made up of 14 amino acids. CDR3 DNA (partial): TGTGCCTGGAGCCCGGACAGGGGCCGGCATGGC. Protein: CAWSPDRGRHG. The whole CDR3 protein is CAWSPDRGRHGYTF.

The sample holds many counts of this clone. The CDR3 region is CASSSTGGAYEQYF. Partial CDR3 DNA: TGTGCCAGCAGCTCCACAGGGGGCGCGTACGAG. The gene calls are TRBV5-6 and TRBJ2-7; 9 nucleotides match TRBD1. Read sequence stops 3 residues before the CDR3 end, and the germline J gene provides the missing end. In germline, CDR1 is SGHDT, CDR2 YYEEEE. Losses at the gene ends were 3 bases for V and 4 bases for J; bases not matched to a gene: 5. This CDR3 spans 14 amino acids.

At least ten counts were recorded for this clone. The read gets to within 3 residues of the CDR3 end, and the germline J gene fills in the rest. The V gene is TRBV30, the J gene TRBJ1-2; 8 bases fit TRBD1. V was pared by 4 bases and J by 6 bases, with 7 bases of the junction left unmatched. Germline loops: CDR1 GTSNPN, CDR2 SVGIG (reference sequence). This CDR3 has 13 residues. Incomplete CDR3 DNA: TGTGCCTGGACGACAGGGGATGAGGATGGC. Protein product: CAWTTGDEDG. The complete CDR3 reads CAWTTGDEDGYTF. The full variable domain, its missing parts supplied by reference TRBV30 and TRBJ1-2, is SQTIHQWPATLVQPVGSPLSLECTVEGTSNPNLYWYRQAAGRGLQLLFYSVGIGQISSEVPQNLSASRPQDRQFILSSKKLLLSDSGFYLCAWTTGDEDGYTFGSGTRLTVV.

The sample holds many counts of this clone. The read comes to an end 3 residues before the CDR3 does, leaving the germline J gene to fill in the end. This sequence joins TRBV12-3 or TRBV12-4 and TRBJ1-3; weak D call: TRBD1 (5 bases). The length of the CDR3 is 15 residues. Trimming took 3 bases from V and 4 from J, leaving 13 bases between them. CDR3 sequence reads: CASSFNSGVGNTIYF. The CDR3 bases that were read are TGTGCCAGCAGTTTTAATTCGGGGGTGGGAAACACC.

This clone was seen at least ten times. The read terminates 3 residues before the CDR3 end, so the remaining end is supplied by the germline J gene. The gene calls are TRBV2 and TRBJ2-3, with D unresolved. The CDR3 length is 13 residues. Germline V gene lookup returns CDR1 SNHLY and CDR2 FYNNEI. V lost 3 bases, J lost 1 base, and 5 bases lay in between. The CDR3 bases that were read are TGTGCCAGCAGTGACGGTGGCACAGATACG. Translating it yields CASSDGGTDT. The entire CDR3 protein reads CASSDGGTDTQYF.

This clone was observed many times. From the germline J gene comes the end of the CDR3, since the read stops 3 residues before it. The chain is built from TRBV14 and TRBJ1-4, with 7 positions matching TRBD1. The CDR3 loop spans 13 amino acids. The junction had 4 bases not matched to a gene; V was cut back by 5 bases and J by 7 bases. The V gene's germline CDR1 is SGHDN and CDR2 FVKESK. The part of the CDR3 DNA that was read is TGTGCCAGCAGCGACAGGGTGGGTGAAAAA. Translation gives CASSDRVGEK. The full CDR3 sequence reads CASSDRVGEKLFF.

This clone was seen at least ten times. The read is 3 residues too short to cover the CDR3 end, so that end is filled in from the germline J gene. The chain is built from TRBV19 and TRBJ1-4, with D possibly TRBD1 on 6 matching bases. The germline V and J ends were trimmed by 6 bases and 7 bases, with 12 bases remaining between them. CDR3 length: 13 residues. Germline assignment: CDR1 LNHDA and CDR2 SQIVND (reference sequence). CDR3 residues: CASRDRSTEKLFF. The sequenced part of the CDR3 DNA is TGTGCCAGTAGGGACAGATCGACTGAAAAA.

This clone was observed at least ten times. The read halts 3 residues ahead of the CDR3 end, with the missing end drawn from the germline J gene. The V call is TRBV7-8, the J call TRBJ2-3, with D maybe TRBD2 (5 bases). With 1 base removed from V and 2 bases from J, the gap between germline ends came to 10 bases. The CDR3 contains 15 residues. CDR1 is SGHVS, CDR2 FQNEAQ, per germline. The part of the CDR3 DNA that was read is TGTGCCAGCAGCTTAGACGGGGAAAACACAGATACG. Translating it yields CASSLDGENTDT. The whole CDR3 reads CASSLDGENTDTQYF.

In this sample, this clone turned up many times. The CDR3 bases that were read are TGTGCCAGCAGCCTGACAGGTTTCAATGGC. It translates to CASSLTGFNG. The entire CDR3 protein reads CASSLTGFNGYTF. The J gene is TRBJ1-2, the V gene TRBV7-9; D is perhaps TRBD1 (6 bases). Read sequence stops 3 residues before the CDR3 end, and the germline J gene provides the missing end. CDR3 length equals 13 residues. The V gene lost 5 bases and the J gene lost 6 bases, with 13 bases spanning the gap. The germline V gene encodes CDR1 SEHNR and CDR2 FQNEAQ (reference sequence).

This clone showed up many times. The read terminates 3 residues ahead of where the CDR3 ends, so the germline J gene completes it. The genes are TRBV20-1 and TRBJ1-5; TRBD1 is a possible D gene (6 bases). Trimming removed 1 base at V and 1 base at J, with 8 bases between. Germline V lookup: CDR1 DFQATT, CDR2 SNEGSKA (reference sequence). This CDR3 region has 14 residues. CDR3 bases read: TGCAGTGCTAGAGGGACAGACAGCAATCAGCCC. As protein: CSARGTDSNQP. The whole CDR3 sequence is CSARGTDSNQPQHF.

This clone came up many times. Read sequence stops 3 residues before the CDR3 end, and the germline J gene provides the missing end. The chain employs TRBV28 and TRBJ1-5; the match to TRBD1 covers 8 bases. The J segment lost 5 bases and the V segment lost 5 bases, leaving 11 bases of the junction unmatched. The germline V gene has CDR1 MDHEN and CDR2 SYDVKM. The CDR3 totals 16 residues. The CDR3 sequence is CASSLVDRVPYQPQHF. CDR3 DNA, as far as it was read: TGTGCCAGCAGTCTCGTGGACAGGGTGCCCTATCAGCCC.

As for this clone: Coverage ceases 3 residues before the CDR3 finishes, and the germline J gene fills in the end. V and J are TRBV20-1 and TRBJ2-7; maybe TRBD2 (6 bases). The germline gives CDR1 DFQATT, CDR2 SNEGSKA (reference sequence). V was pared by 3 bases and J by 0 bases, with 12 bases between. The CDR3 is 14 amino acids. Partial CDR3 DNA: TGCAGTGCTAGCAAGCGGGCCAGCTCCTACGAG. This translates into CSASKRASSYE. The entire CDR3 protein reads CSASKRASSYEQYF.

This clone occurred a few times. Read coverage stops 3 residues before the CDR3 terminus; the germline J gene supplies the remainder. The chain employs TRBV11-1 and TRBJ1-4; the D gene is possibly TRBD1 (5 bases). CDR1 and CDR2 (germline): SGHAT, FQDESV (reference sequence). The CDR3 loop spans 13 amino acids. This chain's CDR3 is CASSGIPGRELFF. The sequenced part of the CDR3 DNA is TGTGCCAGCAGCGGAATCCCAGGGAGGGAA.